The source of this T cell receptor (beta chain) is a study of T-cell reconstitution after alpha-beta-depleted transplantation in children. TCRbeta library construction was performed incorporating unique molecular identifiers. TCRdb analysed the PCR reads with MiXCR anew, one entry per CDR3 protein. This sample carries around 200,000 distinct CDR3 sequences, about a tenth of them seen once, and the ten largest clones take roughly 28%. Looked up from germline, CDR1 is MGHRA and CDR2 is YSYEKL. V was shortened by 1 base and J by 5 bases, with 9 bases between the two germline ends. This CDR3 is 13 amino acids long. Findings and limits, study-wide: The study traced high day-60 TCRbeta diversity in some patients to surviving recipient T cells and thymic progenitors.

This clonotype occurred many times. The antigen is unknown. Specimen: PBMCs, collected before TCRalphabeta/CD19-depleted stem cell transplant. This sequence originates from a child under two years old with acute myeloid leukemia, due to receive a stem cell transplant. The genes are TRBV4-1 and TRBJ2-7, with D perhaps TRBD1 (5 bases). The DNA for the CDR3 is TGCGCCAGCAGCCAAGTTTCCAGGGACGAGCAGTACTTC. This codes for CASSQVSRDEQYF.